This T cell receptor beta chain was documented in a study of T cell responses to AZD1222 COVID-19 vaccine. Whole-study results and caveats: Nearly half of spike-specific TCRs reportedly go after variant regions that carry no mutations. The donor group comprised mostly white British people and more females; the analysis possibly underestimated clonal diversity.

Clones were sequenced by immunoSEQ multiplex PCR, and TCRdb holds only the in-frame ones, with some missing. In the table there are roughly 85,000 clones, approximately 85% of which are singletons. The CDR3 length is 15 residues. Germline CDR1 MGHRA, CDR2 YSYEKL. Between the trimmed V and J ends, which lost 0 bases and 4 bases, there was a span of 10 bases. This clone was counted a single time. Its antigen is not known. This sequence originates from an adult in good health. Sequences were derived from peripheral blood, sampled on day 0 of MenACWY control vaccination. The chain joins TRBV4-1 to TRBJ1-5, with no clear D. The CDR3 protein is CASSQDPKQNQPQHF. Written as DNA, the CDR3 is TGCGCCAGCAGCCAAGACCCAAAGCAAAATCAGCCCCAGCATTTT.